Sequencing of this T cell receptor (beta chain) was carried out in a study of T cell clones after liver transplantation. Across the whole study: As an antigen-independent comparator, third-party-reactive TCRbeta sequences came from pre-transplant mixed lymphocyte reactions.

Comments on this clone: Its target is unknown.

Using immunoSEQ multiplex PCR, the repertoire was profiled, and TCRdb retains in-frame clones only, with some absent. The sample consists of some 80,000 clones, around four fifths of them appearing once. CDR3 length equals 15 residues. Germline V lookup: CDR1 MGHDK, CDR2 SYGVNS. V was cut by 4 bases and J by 0 bases, with 13 bases left in between. Study outcomes and limitations: These preliminary findings come from unstandardized post-transplant sampling times.

Sequencing was performed on CD4+ T cells from blood, taken less than 50 months after liver transplant. This sequence was found in a human patient who received a liver transplant. These T cells may partly come from the graft donor. The rearrangement joins TRBV25-1 to TRBJ2-7, with a tentative D call TRBD1 (6 bases). CDR3 bases: TGTGCCAGCAGTGCGGACAGCACGAGCTCCTACGAGCAGTACTTC. Its translation: CASSADSTSSYEQYF.